This T cell receptor beta chain stems from a study of blood T cell repertoires in COVID-19. About the study: Specimens from acute and convalescent COVID-19 originated in the United States, Italy and Spain. Nucleic acid was either cDNA or gDNA, and it came from T cells, B-cell-depleted T cells, or PBMCs.

CDR3 length: 12 residues. In germline, CDR1 is WNHNN, CDR2 SYGVQD (reference sequence). The V end was cut by 6 bases, the J end by 6 bases, with 9 bases between. Original processing notes: Reference gene primers were amplified, and this amplification served to estimate nucleated cell counts. Only in-frame clones appear in the TCRdb table, and some are missing; sequencing was by immunoSEQ multiplex PCR. V, J and clone size derive from that table, while D and trimming were established from the DNA sequence. The table records around 140,000 clones, more than 70% of them present only once. This TCR was sampled from a man in his fifties or sixties with acute or convalescent COVID-19. This chain uses TRBV10-1 with TRBJ1-5; tentatively, D is TRBD1 (5 bases). Sequenced input: peripheral blood. CDR3 sequence: CASSAGGQPQHF. Here the CDR3 DNA reads TGCGCCAGCAGCGCGGGGGGTCAGCCCCAGCATTTT.